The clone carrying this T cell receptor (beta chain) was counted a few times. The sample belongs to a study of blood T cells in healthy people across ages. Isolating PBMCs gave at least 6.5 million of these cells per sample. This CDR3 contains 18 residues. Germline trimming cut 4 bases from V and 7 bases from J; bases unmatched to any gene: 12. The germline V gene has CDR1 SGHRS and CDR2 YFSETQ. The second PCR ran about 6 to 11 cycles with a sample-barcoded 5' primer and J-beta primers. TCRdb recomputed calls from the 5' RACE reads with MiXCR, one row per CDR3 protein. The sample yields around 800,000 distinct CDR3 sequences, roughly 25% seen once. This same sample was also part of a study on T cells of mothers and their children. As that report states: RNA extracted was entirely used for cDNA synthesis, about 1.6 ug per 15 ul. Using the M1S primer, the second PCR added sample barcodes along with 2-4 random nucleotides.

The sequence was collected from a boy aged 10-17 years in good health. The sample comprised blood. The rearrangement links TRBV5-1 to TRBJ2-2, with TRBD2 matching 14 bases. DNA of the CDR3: TGCGCCAGCAGCCCGGGACTAGCGGGGGACGTTCGGGTCGGGGAGCTGTTTTTT. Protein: CASSPGLAGDVRVGELFF.